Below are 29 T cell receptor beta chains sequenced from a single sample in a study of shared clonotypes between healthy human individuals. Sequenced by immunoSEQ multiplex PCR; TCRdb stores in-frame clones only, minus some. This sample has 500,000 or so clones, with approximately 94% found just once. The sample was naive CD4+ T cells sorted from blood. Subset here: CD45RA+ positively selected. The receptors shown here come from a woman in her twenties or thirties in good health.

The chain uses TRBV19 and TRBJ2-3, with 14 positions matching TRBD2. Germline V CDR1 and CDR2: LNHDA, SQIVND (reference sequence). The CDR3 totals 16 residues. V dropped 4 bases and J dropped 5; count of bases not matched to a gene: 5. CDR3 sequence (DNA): TGTGCCAGTAGTAGAGGACTAGCGGGAGGAAAAGATACGCAGTATTTT. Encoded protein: CASSRGLAGGKDTQYF.

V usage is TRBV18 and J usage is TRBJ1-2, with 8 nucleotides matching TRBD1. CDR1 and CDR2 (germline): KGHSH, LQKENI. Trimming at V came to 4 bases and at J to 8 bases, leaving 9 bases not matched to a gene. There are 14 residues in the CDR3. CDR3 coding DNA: TGTGCCAGCTCACTTGGACAGGGATGGCTCGGCTACACCTTC. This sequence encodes CASSLGQGWLGYTF.

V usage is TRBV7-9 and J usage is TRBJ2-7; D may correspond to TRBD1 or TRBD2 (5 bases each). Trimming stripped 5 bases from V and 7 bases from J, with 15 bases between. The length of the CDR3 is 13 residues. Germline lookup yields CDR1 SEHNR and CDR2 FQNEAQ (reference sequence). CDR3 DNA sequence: TGTGCCAGCAGCCCCTGGGACCCTGGGGAGCAGTACTTC. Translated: CASSPWDPGEQYF.

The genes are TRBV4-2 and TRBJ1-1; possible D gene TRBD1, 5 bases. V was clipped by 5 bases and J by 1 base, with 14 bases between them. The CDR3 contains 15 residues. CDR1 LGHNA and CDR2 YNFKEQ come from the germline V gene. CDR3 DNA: TGTGCCAGCAGCGAACCAGGGACCTCGAACACTGAAGCTTTCTTT. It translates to CASSEPGTSNTEAFF.

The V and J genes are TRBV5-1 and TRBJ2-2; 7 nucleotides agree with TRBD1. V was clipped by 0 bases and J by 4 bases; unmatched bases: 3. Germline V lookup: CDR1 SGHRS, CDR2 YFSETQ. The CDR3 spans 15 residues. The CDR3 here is CASSLVSGGTGELFF. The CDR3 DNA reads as TGCGCCAGCAGCTTGGTGTCAGGGGGCACCGGGGAGCTGTTTTTT.

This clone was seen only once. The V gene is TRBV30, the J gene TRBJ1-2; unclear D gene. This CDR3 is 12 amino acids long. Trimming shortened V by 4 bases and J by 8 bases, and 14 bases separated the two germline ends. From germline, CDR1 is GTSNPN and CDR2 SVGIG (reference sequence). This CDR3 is CAWIRVGRGYTF. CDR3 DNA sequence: TGTGCCTGGATCAGAGTCGGCAGAGGCTACACCTTC.

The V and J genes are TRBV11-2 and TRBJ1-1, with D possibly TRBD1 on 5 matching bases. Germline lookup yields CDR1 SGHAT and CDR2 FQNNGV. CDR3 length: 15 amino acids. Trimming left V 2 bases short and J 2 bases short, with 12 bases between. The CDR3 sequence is CASSLLGRLNTEAFF. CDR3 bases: TGTGCCAGCAGCTTATTGGGGCGACTCAACACTGAAGCTTTCTTT.

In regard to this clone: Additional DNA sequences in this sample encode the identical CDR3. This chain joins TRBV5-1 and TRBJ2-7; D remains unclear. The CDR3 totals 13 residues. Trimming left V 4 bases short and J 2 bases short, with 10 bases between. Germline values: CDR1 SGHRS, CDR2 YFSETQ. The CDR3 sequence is CASSLGVPYEQYF. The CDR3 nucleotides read TGCGCCAGCAGCCTTGGCGTTCCCTACGAGCAGTACTTC.

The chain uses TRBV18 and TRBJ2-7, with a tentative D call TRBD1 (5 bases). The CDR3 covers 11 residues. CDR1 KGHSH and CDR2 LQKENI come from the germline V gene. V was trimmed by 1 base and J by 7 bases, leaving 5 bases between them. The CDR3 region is CASSPRTEQYF. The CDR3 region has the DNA TGTGCCAGCTCACCACGGACAGAGCAGTACTTC.

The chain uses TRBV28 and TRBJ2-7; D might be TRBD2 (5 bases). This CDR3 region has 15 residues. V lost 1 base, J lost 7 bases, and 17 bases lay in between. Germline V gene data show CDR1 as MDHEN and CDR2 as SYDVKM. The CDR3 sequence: CASSLYSAGTGEQYF. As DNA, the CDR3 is TGTGCCAGCAGTTTATATTCGGCGGGTACTGGGGAGCAGTACTTC.

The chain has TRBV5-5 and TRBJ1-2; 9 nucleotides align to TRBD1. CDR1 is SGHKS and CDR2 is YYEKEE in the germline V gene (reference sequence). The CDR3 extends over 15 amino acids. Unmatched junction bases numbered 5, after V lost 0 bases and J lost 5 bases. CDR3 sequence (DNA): TGTGCCAGCAGCTTGGGCGGGACAGGGTGGTATGGCTACACCTTC. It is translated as CASSLGGTGWYGYTF.

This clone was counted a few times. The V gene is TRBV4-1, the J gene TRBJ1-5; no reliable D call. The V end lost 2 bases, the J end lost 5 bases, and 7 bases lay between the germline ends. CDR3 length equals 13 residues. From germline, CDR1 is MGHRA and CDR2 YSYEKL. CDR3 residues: CASSQLRDQPQHF. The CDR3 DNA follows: TGCGCCAGCAGCCAATTGAGAGATCAGCCCCAGCATTTT.

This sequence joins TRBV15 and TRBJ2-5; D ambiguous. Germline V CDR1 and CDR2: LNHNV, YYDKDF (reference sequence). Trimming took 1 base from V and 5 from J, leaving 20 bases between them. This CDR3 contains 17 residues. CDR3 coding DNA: TGTGCCACCAGCAGAGGGAGTGTGGCTAGTGGGTGGGAGACCCAGTACTTC. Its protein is CATSRGSVASGWETQYF.

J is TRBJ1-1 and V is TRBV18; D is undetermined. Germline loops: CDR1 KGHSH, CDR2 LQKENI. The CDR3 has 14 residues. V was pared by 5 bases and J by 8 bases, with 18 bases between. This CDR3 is CASSANPSTEEAFF. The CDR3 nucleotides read TGTGCCAGCTCAGCCAATCCTTCGACCGAAGAAGCTTTCTTT.

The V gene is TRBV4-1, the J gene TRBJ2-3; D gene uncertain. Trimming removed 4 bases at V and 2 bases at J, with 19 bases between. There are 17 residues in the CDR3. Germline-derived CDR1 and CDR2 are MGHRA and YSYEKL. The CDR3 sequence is CASSRVDGVGNTDTQYF. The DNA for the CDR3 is TGCGCCAGCAGCCGGGTGGATGGCGTGGGGAACACAGATACGCAGTATTTT.

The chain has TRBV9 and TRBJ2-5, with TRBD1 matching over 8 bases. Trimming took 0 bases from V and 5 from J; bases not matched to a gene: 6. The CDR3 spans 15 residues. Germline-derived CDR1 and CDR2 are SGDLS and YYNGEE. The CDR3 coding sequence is TGTGCCAGCAGCGTAGGTCCAGGGGGCTTTGAGACCCAGTACTTC. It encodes CASSVGPGGFETQYF.

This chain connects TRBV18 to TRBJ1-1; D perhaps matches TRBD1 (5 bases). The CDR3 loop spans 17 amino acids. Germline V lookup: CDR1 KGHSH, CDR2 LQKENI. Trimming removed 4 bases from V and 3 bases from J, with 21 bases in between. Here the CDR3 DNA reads TGTGCCAGCTCACTCCTAGGGGCCTATGGGAAAGACACTGAAGCTTTCTTT. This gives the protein CASSLLGAYGKDTEAFF.

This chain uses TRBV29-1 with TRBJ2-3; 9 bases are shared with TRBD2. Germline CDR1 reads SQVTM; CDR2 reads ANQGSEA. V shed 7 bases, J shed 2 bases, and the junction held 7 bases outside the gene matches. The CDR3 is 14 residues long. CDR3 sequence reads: CSATAGGPTDTQYF. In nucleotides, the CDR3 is TGCAGCGCGACCGCGGGAGGGCCCACAGATACGCAGTATTTT.

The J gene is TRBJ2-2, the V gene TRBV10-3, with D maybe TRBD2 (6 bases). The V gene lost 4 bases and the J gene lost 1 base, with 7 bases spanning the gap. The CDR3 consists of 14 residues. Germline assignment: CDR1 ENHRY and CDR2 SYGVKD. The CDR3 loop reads CAISVEGNTGELFF. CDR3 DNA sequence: TGTGCCATCAGTGTGGAGGGGAACACCGGGGAGCTGTTTTTT.

The DNA for the CDR3 is TGTGCCTGGAGGGCGGGCAACGGAAATCAGCCCCAGCATTTT. Translation gives CAWRAGNGNQPQHF. The genes are TRBV30 and TRBJ1-5; D remains ambiguous. This CDR3 region has 14 residues. Germline-derived CDR1 and CDR2 are GTSNPN and SVGIG (reference sequence). Trimming cost V 3 bases and J 4 bases, with 13 bases left between them.

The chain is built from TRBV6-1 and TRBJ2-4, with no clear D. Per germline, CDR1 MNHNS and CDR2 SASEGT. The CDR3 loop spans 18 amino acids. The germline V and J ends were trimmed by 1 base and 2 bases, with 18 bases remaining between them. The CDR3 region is CASSEGWWILSTKNIQYF. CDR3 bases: TGTGCCAGCAGTGAAGGTTGGTGGATCCTTTCTACCAAAAACATTCAGTACTTC.

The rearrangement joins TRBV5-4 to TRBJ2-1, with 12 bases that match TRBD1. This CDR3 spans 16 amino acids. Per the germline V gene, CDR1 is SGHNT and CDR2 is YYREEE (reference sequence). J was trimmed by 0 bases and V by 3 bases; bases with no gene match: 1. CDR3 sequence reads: CASSWDRGLSYNEQFF. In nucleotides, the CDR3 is TGTGCCAGCAGCTGGGACAGGGGGCTCTCCTACAATGAGCAGTTCTTC.

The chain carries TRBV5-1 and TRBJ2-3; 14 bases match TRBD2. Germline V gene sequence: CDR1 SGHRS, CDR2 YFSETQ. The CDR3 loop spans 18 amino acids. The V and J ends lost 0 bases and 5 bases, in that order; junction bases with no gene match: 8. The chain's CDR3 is CASSLAPGLAGDGDTQYF. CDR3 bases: TGCGCCAGCAGCTTGGCTCCGGGACTAGCGGGAGATGGAGATACGCAGTATTTT.

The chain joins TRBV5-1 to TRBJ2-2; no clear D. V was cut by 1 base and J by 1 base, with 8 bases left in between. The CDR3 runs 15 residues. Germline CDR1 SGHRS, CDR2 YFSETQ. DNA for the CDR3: TGCGCCAGCAGCTTGAGTCAGGAGAACACCGGGGAGCTGTTTTTT. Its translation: CASSLSQENTGELFF.

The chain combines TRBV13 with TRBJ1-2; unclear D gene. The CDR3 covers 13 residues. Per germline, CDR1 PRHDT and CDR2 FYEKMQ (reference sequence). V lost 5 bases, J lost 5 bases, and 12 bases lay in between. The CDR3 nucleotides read TGTGCCAGCAGCCCAAACATGGGGTATGGCTACACCTTC. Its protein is CASSPNMGYGYTF.

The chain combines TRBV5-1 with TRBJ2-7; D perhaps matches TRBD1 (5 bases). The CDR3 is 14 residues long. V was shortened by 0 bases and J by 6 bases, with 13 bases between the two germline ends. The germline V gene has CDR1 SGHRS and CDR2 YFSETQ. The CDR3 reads CASSLASQGAEQYF. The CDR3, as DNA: TGCGCCAGCAGCTTGGCCTCTCAGGGCGCCGAGCAGTACTTC.

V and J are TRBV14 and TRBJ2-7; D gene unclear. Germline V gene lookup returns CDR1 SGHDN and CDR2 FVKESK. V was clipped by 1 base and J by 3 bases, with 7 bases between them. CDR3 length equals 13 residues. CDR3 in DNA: TGTGCCAGCAGCCAAGGACGGTTCTACGAGCAGTACTTC. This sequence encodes CASSQGRFYEQYF.

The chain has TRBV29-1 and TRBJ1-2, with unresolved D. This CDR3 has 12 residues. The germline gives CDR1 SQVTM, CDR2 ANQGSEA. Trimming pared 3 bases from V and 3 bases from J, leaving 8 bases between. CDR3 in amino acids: CSVDGVDYGYTF. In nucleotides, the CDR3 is TGCAGCGTTGATGGGGTTGACTATGGCTACACCTTC.

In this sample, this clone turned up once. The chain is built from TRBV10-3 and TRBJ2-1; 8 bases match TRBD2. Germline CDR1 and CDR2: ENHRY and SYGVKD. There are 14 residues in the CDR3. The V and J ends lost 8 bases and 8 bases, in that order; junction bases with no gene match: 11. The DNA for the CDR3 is TGTGCCATCGCGGGGGGCGACGTTCTGGATGAGCAGTTCTTC. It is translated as CAIAGGDVLDEQFF.